Below, 2 T cell receptor beta chains from the same sample are listed, as sequenced in a study of blood T cell repertoires in COVID-19 (dated by TCRdb to the early 2020s). The method was the immunoSEQ multiplex PCR assay. The table was pulled from immuneACCESS by TCRdb, which kept in-frame rearrangements only. Such tables lose some clones; where checked, under half of the loss comes from unresolved V genes, and the rest has no known cause. The sample contains over 350,000 clones, about nine tenths of them found a single time. The ten largest clonotypes hold more than 0.85% of the sample. Input material: PBMCs or T cells enriched from blood (not recorded which). These receptors all stem from a middle-aged woman who had been exposed to COVID-19.

V is TRBV10-3 and J is TRBJ1-2; D remains unclear. Germline V lookup: CDR1 ENHRY, CDR2 SYGVKD. V was trimmed by 7 bases and J by 2 bases, leaving 17 bases between them. This CDR3 spans 15 amino acids. CDR3 protein: CAINRVPELNYGYTF. For the CDR3, the DNA is TGTGCCATCAATCGCGTCCCCGAATTAAACTATGGCTACACCTTC.

The chain has TRBV27 and TRBJ1-1; weak D call: TRBD1 (6 bases). The CDR3 consists of 13 residues. V dropped 5 bases and J dropped 4 bases, with 11 bases sitting between them. The germline V gene has CDR1 MNHEY and CDR2 SMNVEV (reference sequence). CDR3 sequence reads: CASSVGGFTEAFF. In nucleotides, the CDR3 is TGTGCCAGCAGTGTAGGGGGATTCACTGAAGCTTTCTTT.